This passage covers 10 T cell receptor beta chains from one sample sequenced in a study of blood T cells in healthy people across ages. For the second PCR, which ran for about 6 to 11 cycles, a sample-barcoded 5' primer and a J-beta primer mix were used. TCRdb called the 5' RACE reads again in MiXCR, with one record for every CDR3 protein. The top ten clones hold about 19% of a sample with fewer than 1 million distinct CDR3 sequences, roughly 44% of them seen once. Sequencing was done on a sample of blood. The source of these receptors is a man aged 60-69 years in good health.

This clonotype has only a few counts. This chain links TRBV7-2 with TRBJ1-1; D not certain. Germline lookup yields CDR1 SGHTA and CDR2 FQGNSA. The V and J ends lost 1 base and 4 bases respectively, with 10 bases between them. This CDR3 is built from 14 residues. The DNA for the CDR3 is TGTGCCAGCAGCTTAGTGGCGGGGAGCACTGAAGCTTTCTTT. Protein: CASSLVAGSTEAFF.

For the CDR3, the DNA is TGCAGTGCCACACGACAGACAACTAACTATGGCTACACCTTC. It codes for CSATRQTTNYGYTF. The V gene is TRBV20-1, the J gene TRBJ1-2; D might be TRBD1 (5 bases). With 6 bases removed from V and 0 bases from J, the gap between germline ends came to 14 bases. Germline V gene data show CDR1 as DFQATT and CDR2 as SNEGSKA (reference sequence). This CDR3 has 14 amino acids.

This clonotype was found a few times. This chain uses TRBV27 with TRBJ2-1; maybe TRBD1 (5 bases). The CDR3 is 13 residues long. Looked up from germline, CDR1 is MNHEY and CDR2 is SMNVEV (reference sequence). V lost 2 bases and J lost 6, with 8 bases in between. The DNA of the CDR3 is TGTGCCAGCAGTTTAGCAGGGTTCAATGAGCAGTTCTTC. The encoded protein is CASSLAGFNEQFF.

This clonotype came up once. The chain couples TRBV28 to TRBJ2-5, with 10 bases identical to TRBD2. The CDR3 spans 14 residues. The germline V gene has CDR1 MDHEN and CDR2 SYDVKM. The V segment lost 6 bases and the J segment 5 bases; nucleotides outside the gene matches: 6. CDR3 nucleotide sequence: TGTGCCAGCAGGAGCGGGGGGGAATCGGAGACCCAGTACTTC. Translating it yields CASRSGGESETQYF.

This chain's CDR3 is CASTSERGATDTQYF. In nucleotides, the CDR3 is TGTGCCAGCACCTCCGAGCGGGGGGCGACAGATACGCAGTATTTT. The chain uses TRBV2 and TRBJ2-3, with 9 bases matching TRBD2. Germline values: CDR1 SNHLY, CDR2 FYNNEI. This CDR3 has 15 residues. The V gene end was trimmed by 7 bases and the J gene end by 3 bases; junction bases not matched to a gene: 8. Full variable domain (remainder filled in from reference TRBV2 and TRBJ2-3): EPEVTQTPSHQVTQMGQEVILRCVPISNHLYFYWYRQILGQKVEFLVSFYNNEISEKSEIFDDQFSVERPDGSNFTLKIRSTKLEDSAMYFCASTSERGATDTQYFGPGTRLTVL.

V gene TRBV29-1 combines with J gene TRBJ2-7, with TRBD1 matching over 9 bases. J was trimmed by 6 bases and V by 4 bases; bases with no gene match: 10. The CDR3 has 14 amino acids. CDR1 and CDR2 from the germline V gene are SQVTM and ANQGSEA. The CDR3 bases are TGCAGCGTTGGGAGACAGGGGGGACATCGCGAGCAGTACTTC. Amino acids: CSVGRQGGHREQYF.

The chain recombines TRBV7-2 with TRBJ2-2, with TRBD1 identical over 7 bases. Germline lookup yields CDR1 SGHTA and CDR2 FQGNSA. V lost 7 bases to trimming and J lost 2 bases; unmatched junction nucleotides: 7. The CDR3 has 15 amino acids. CDR3 nucleotide sequence: TGTGCCAGCAAAAGACAGGGACCCAACACCGGGGAGCTGTTTTTT. Translated: CASKRQGPNTGELFF.

V and J are TRBV7-3 and TRBJ2-7, with D possibly TRBD2 on 6 matching bases. Trimming took 5 bases from V and 2 from J, leaving 13 bases between them. This CDR3 is 14 amino acids long. CDR1 is SGHTA and CDR2 is FQGTGA in the germline V gene. CDR3 protein: CASSADAGTYEQYF. CDR3 in DNA: TGTGCCAGCAGCGCCGACGCGGGGACCTACGAGCAGTACTTC.

This chain links TRBV6-2 or TRBV6-3 with TRBJ2-3; 10 nucleotides line up with TRBD2. The trim removed 2 bases at V and 2 bases at J, leaving 7 bases unmatched. There are 17 residues in the CDR3. CDR1 and CDR2 from the germline V gene are MNHEY and SVGEGT. This CDR3 reads CASSYRTSGRDTDTQYF. CDR3 bases: TGTGCCAGCAGTTACCGGACTAGCGGACGGGACACAGATACGCAGTATTTT.

The table lists this clonotype with a few counts. V usage is TRBV4-3 and J usage is TRBJ2-1; 10 nucleotides line up with TRBD1. Germline values: CDR1 LGHNA, CDR2 YSLEER. Unmatched junction bases numbered 10, after V lost 0 bases and J lost 8 bases. The CDR3 length is 17 residues. The CDR3 DNA reads as TGCGCCAGCAGCCAAGATAGGAAGGGACAGGGGACAGATGAGCAGTTCTTC. This gives the protein CASSQDRKGQGTDEQFF.